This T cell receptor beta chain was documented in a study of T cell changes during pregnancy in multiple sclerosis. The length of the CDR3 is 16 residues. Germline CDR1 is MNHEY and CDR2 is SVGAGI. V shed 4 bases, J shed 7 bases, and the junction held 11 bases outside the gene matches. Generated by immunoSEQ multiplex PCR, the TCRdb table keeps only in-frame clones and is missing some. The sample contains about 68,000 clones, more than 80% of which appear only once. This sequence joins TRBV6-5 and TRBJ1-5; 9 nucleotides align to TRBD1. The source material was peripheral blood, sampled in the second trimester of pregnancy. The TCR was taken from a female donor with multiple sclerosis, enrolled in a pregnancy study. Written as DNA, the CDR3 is TGTGCCAGCAGTTTAACCGGGACAGGGATCGGGCAGCCCCAGCATTTT. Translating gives CASSLTGTGIGQPQHF.